Sequencing of this T cell receptor beta chain was carried out in a study of T cell responses to AZD1222 COVID-19 vaccine. Regarding the study as a whole: Researchers report vaccine-associated CD4 TCRs spanning spike, with dominance at 160-218 and 743-854.

This table comes from immunoSEQ multiplex PCR, and its TCRdb copy is limited to in-frame clones, with some not included. The sample has under 50,000 clones, around 90% seen once. V was cut by 4 bases and J by 7 bases, with 13 bases left in between. Germline assignment: CDR1 MGHRA and CDR2 YSYEKL. This CDR3 region has 14 residues. Only one count was recorded for this clone. The antigen remains undetermined. This sample comprised peripheral blood, obtained 28 days after the second AZD1222 dose. The sequence was collected from an adult who received the AZD1222 COVID-19 vaccine. The chain carries TRBV4-1 and TRBJ1-4; a possible D gene is TRBD1 (5 bases). The CDR3 DNA is TGCGCCAGCAGCCCGGTGGGGCCCGGTGAAAAACTGTTTTTT. This translates into CASSPVGPGEKLFF.